This record concerns one T cell receptor (beta chain) sequence. Controls had myeloablative marrow grafts with methotrexate and calcineurin inhibitor, sampled at 1 year. TCRdb's copy holds only in-frame clones and misses some; the assay was immunoSEQ multiplex PCR. The sample shows under 15,000 clones, around 80% of them seen only once. The record originates from a study of T cells after posttransplantation cyclophosphamide. V lost 1 base and J lost 3; bases outside the gene matches: 3. Germline V CDR1 and CDR2: MGHRA, YSYEKL. CDR3 length: 15 amino acids. The chain links TRBV4-1 to TRBJ2-7, with TRBD1 matching 10 bases. The receptor was derived from a male patient younger than 45 who received an allogeneic stem cell transplant from an unrelated donor, was CMV-positive, and had acute GVHD only. The graft donor may have contributed some T cells. The sequences come from PBMCs, collected around 350 days after allogeneic stem cell transplant with calcineurin inhibitor and methotrexate. DNA of the CDR3: TGCGCCAGCAGCCAAGGACAGGGGGCGGTCTACGAGCAGTACTTC. Amino acids: CASSQGQGAVYEQYF.